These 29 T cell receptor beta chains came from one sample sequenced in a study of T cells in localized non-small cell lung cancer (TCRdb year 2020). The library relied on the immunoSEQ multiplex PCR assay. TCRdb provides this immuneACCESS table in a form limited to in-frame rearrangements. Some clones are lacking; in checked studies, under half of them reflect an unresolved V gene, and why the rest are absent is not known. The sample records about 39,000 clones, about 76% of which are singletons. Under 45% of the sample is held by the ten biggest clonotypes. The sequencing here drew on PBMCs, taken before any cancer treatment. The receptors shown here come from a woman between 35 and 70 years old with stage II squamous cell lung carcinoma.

In DNA, the CDR3 is TGCAGCGCCCCAGGGGCAGGAAATGGCTACACCTTC. Residues: CSAPGAGNGYTF. The chain couples TRBV29-1 to TRBJ1-2; tentative D call: TRBD1 (6 bases). V was pared by 7 bases and J by 6 bases, with 15 bases between. The CDR3 runs to 12 residues. Germline assignment: CDR1 SQVTM and CDR2 ANQGSEA.

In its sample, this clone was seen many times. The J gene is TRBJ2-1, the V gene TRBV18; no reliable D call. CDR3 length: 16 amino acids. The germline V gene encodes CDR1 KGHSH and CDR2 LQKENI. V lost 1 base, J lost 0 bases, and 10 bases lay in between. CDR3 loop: CASSPRGQSSYNEQFF. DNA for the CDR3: TGTGCCAGCTCACCACGAGGTCAGAGCTCCTACAATGAGCAGTTCTTC.

The CDR3 loop reads CASSSPGALYGYTF. In DNA form, the CDR3 reads TGTGCCAGCAGCTCCCCGGGGGCTCTCTATGGCTACACCTTC. The V gene is TRBV7-2, the J gene TRBJ1-2; D possibly corresponds to TRBD1 (6 bases). The ends were cut back, 4 bases at V and 4 bases at J, with 13 bases in the middle. This CDR3 is 14 amino acids long. Per the germline V gene, CDR1 is SGHTA and CDR2 is FQGNSA.

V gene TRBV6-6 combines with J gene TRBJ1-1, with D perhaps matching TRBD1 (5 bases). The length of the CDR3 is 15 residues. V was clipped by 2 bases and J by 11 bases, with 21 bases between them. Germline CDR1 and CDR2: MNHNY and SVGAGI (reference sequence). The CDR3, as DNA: TGTGCCAGCAGTTACGAGACAGCTCTCCCCCATGGGGCTTTCTTT. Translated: CASSYETALPHGAFF.

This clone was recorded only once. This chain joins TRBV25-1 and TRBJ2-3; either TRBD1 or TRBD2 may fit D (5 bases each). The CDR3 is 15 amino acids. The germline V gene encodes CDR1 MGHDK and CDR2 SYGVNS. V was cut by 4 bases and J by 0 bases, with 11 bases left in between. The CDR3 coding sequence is TGTGCCAGCAGTGGCTATCGGGGCAGCACAGATACGCAGTATTTT. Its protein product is CASSGYRGSTDTQYF.

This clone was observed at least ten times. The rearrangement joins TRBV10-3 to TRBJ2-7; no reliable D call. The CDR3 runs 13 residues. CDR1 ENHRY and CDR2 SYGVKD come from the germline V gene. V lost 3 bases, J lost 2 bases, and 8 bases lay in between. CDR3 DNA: TGTGCCATCAGTGACGGGCAAACCTACGAGCAGTACGTC. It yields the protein CAISDGQTYEQYV.

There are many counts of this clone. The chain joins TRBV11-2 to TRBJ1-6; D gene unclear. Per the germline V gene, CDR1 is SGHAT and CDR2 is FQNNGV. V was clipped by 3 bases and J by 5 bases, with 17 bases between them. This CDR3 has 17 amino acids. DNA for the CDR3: TGTGCCAGCAGCTTCCATCCCGCGGTGGGGAATAATTCACCCCTCCACTTT. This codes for CASSFHPAVGNNSPLHF.

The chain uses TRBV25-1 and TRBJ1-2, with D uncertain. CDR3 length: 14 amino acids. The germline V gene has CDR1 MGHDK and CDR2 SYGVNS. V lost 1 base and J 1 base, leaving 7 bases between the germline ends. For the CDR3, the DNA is TGTGCCAGCAGTGAATCTGGGAGTAACTATGGCTACACCTTC. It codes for CASSESGSNYGYTF.

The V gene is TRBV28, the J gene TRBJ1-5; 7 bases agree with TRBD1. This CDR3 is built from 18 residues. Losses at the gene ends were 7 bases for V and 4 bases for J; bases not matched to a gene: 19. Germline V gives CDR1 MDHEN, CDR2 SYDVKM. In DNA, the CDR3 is TGTGCCAGCACCTCGTTTGGGCAGGGGGAATTGAGGAATCAGCCCCAGCATTTT. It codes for CASTSFGQGELRNQPQHF.

The CDR3 region has the DNA TGTGCCAGTAGTATAGACCCCCCAGGCGGACAGAGCTCCTACAATGAGCAGTTCTTC. Translation: CASSIDPPGGQSSYNEQFF. The genes are TRBV19 and TRBJ2-1; possible D gene TRBD1, 6 bases. Germline values: CDR1 LNHDA, CDR2 SQIVND (reference sequence). This CDR3 contains 19 residues. The germline V and J ends were trimmed by 0 bases and 0 bases, with 18 bases remaining between them.

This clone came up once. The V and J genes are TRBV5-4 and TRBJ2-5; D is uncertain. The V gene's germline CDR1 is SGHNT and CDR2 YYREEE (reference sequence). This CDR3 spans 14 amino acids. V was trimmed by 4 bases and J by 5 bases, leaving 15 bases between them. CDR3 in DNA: TGTGCCAGCAGCCAAGATCTCAATTATGAGACCCAGTACTTC. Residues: CASSQDLNYETQYF.

The CDR3: CSASLCEQYF. DNA of the CDR3: TGCAGTGCTTCTTTATGTGAGCAGTACTTC. J is TRBJ2-7 and V is TRBV20-1, with D unclear. V was cut by 5 bases and J by 7 bases, with 9 bases left in between. The CDR3 loop spans 10 amino acids. Per the germline V gene, CDR1 is DFQATT and CDR2 is SNEGSKA (reference sequence).

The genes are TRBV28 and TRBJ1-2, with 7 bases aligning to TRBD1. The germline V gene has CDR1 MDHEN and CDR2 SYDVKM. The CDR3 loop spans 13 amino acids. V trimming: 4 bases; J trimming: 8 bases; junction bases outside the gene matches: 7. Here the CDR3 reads CASSSLGTVGYTF. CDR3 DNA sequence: TGTGCCAGCAGTTCTCTCGGGACAGTCGGCTACACCTTC.

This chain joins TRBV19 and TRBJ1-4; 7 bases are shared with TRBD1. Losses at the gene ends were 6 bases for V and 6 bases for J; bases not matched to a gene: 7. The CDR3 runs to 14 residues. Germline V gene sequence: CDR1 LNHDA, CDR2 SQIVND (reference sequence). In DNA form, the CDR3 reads TGTGCCAGTAGCCTCAGGGGGGAGGATGAAAAACTGTTTTTT. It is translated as CASSLRGEDEKLFF. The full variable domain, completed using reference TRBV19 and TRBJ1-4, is DGGITQSPKYLFRKEGQNVTLSCEQNLNHDAMYWYRQDPGQGLRLIYYSQIVNDFQKGDIAEGYSVSREKKESFPLTVTSAQKNPTAFYLCASSLRGEDEKLFFGSGTQLSVL.

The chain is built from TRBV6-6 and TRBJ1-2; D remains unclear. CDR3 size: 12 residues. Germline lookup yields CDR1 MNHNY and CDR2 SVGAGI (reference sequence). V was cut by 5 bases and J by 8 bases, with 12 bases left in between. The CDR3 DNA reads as TGTGCCAGCAGTAAGGAGAGGGAGGGCTACACCTTC. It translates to CASSKEREGYTF.

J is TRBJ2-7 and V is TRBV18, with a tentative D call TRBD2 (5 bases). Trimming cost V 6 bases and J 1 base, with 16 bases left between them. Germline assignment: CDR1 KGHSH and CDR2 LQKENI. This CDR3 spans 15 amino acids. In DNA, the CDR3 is TGTGCCAGCTCTACGGAGAGGGTCGCATCCTACGAGCAGTACGTC. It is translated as CASSTERVASYEQYV.

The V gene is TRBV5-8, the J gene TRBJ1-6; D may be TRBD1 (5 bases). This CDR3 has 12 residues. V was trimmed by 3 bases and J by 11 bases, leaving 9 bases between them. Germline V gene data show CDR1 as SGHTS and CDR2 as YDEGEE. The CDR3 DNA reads TGTGCCAGCAGCTGGACATCCCCACCCCTCCACTTT. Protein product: CASSWTSPPLHF.

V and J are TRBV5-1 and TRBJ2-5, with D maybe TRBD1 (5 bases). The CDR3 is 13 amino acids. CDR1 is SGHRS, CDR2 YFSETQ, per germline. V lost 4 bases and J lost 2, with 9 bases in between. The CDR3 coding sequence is TGCGCCAGCAGCCCGACAGTTCAAGAGACCCAGTACTTC. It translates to CASSPTVQETQYF.

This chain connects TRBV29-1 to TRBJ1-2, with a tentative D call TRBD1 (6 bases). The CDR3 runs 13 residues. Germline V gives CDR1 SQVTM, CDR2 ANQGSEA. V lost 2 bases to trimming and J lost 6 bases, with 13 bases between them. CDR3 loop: CSVEPTGFHGYTF. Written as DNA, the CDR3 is TGCAGCGTTGAACCAACAGGGTTCCATGGCTACACCTTC.

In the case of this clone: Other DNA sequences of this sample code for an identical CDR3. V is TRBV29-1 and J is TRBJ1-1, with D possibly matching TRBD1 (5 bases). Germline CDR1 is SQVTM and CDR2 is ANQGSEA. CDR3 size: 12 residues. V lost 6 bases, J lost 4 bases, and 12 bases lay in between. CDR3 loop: CSVGGRSTEAFF. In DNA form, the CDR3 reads TGCAGCGTGGGGGGGAGATCCACTGAAGCTTTCTTT.

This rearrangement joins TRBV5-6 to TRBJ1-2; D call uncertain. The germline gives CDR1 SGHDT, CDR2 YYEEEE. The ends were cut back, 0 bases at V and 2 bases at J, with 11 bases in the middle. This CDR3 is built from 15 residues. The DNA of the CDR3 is TGTGCCAGCAGCTTGGGGGTCACTTGGAACTATGGCTACACCTTC. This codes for CASSLGVTWNYGYTF. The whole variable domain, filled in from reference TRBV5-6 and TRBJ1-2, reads DAGVTQSPTHLIKTRGQQVTLRCSPKSGHDTVSWYQQALGQGPQFIFQYYEEEERQRGNFPDRFSGHQFPNYSSELNVNALLLGDSALYLCASSLGVTWNYGYTFGSGTRLTVV.

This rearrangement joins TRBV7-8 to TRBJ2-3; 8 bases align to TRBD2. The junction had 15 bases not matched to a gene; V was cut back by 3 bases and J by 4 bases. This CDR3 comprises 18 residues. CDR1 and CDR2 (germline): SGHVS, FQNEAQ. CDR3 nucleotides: TGTGCCAGCAGCTTCATAGACCGGGCTAGCGGGTCCTCAGATACGCAGTATTTT. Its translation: CASSFIDRASGSSDTQYF.

This chain's CDR3 is CASSRTAAQHF. The CDR3 DNA sequence: TGTGCCAGCAGTCGGACAGCGGCCCAGCATTTT. This chain links TRBV28 with TRBJ1-5; possible D gene TRBD1, 6 bases. The CDR3 length is 11 residues. The ends were cut back, 5 bases at V and 11 bases at J, with 10 bases in the middle. The germline gives CDR1 MDHEN, CDR2 SYDVKM.

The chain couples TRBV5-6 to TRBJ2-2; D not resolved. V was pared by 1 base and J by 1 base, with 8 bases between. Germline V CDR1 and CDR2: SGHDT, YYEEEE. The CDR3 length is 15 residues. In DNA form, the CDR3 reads TGTGCCAGCAGCTTGTTGCCCCTGAACACCGGGGAGCTGTTTTTT. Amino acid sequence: CASSLLPLNTGELFF.

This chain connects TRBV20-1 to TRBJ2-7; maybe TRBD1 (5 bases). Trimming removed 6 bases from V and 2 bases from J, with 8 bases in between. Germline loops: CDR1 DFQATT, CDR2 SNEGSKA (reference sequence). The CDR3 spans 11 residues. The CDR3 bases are TGCAGTGCCCAGGGTACCTACGAGCAGTACTTC. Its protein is CSAQGTYEQYF.

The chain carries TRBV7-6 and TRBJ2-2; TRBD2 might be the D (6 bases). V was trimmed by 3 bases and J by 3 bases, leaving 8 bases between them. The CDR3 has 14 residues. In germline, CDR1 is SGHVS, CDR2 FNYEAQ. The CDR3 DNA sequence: TGTGCCAGCAGCTTCACGGGGGACACCGGGGAGCTGTTTTTT. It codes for CASSFTGDTGELFF.

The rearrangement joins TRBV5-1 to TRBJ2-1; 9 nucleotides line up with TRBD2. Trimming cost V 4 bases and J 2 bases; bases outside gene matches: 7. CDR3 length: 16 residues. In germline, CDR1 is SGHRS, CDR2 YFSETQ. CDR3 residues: CASSLTRGGAYNEQFF. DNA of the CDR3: TGCGCCAGCAGCCTGACTCGCGGGGGGGCCTACAATGAGCAGTTCTTC.

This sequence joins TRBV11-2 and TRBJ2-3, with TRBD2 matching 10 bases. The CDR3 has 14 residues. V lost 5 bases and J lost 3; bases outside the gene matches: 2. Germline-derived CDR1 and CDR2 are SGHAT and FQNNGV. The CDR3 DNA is TGTGCCAGCAGCGAGGGACTAGCGACAGATACGCAGTATTTT. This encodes CASSEGLATDTQYF.

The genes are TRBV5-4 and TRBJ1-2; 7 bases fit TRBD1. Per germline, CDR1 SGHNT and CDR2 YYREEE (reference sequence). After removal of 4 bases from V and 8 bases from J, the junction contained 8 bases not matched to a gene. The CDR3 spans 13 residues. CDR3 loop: CASSPTTGFGYTF. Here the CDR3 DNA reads TGTGCCAGCAGCCCGACGACAGGGTTCGGCTACACCTTC.